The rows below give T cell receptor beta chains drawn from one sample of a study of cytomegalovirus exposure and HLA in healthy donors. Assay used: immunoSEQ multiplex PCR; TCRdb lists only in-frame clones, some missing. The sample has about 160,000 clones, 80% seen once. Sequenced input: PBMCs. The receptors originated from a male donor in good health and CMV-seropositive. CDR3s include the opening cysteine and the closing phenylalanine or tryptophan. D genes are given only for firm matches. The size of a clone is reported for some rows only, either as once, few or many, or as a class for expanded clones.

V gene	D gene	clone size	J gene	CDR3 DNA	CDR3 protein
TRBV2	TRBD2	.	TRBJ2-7	TGTGCCAGCCGGGGAGGGACCAAAACTTACGAGCAGTACTTC	CASRGGTKTYEQYF
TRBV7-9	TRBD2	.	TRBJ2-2	TGTGCCAGCAGCTTATTGGGCGGGAGGGCCGGCACCGGGGAGCTGTTTTTT	CASSLLGGRAGTGELFF
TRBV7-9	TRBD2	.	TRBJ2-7	TGTTCCAGCAGCGGGCCTCAGCGGGAGGCCTACGAGCAGTACTTC	CSSSGPQREAYEQYF
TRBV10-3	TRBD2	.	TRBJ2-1	TGTGCCATCAGTGATGGGACTAGCGGGAGGAACAATGAGCAGTTCTTC	CAISDGTSGRNNEQFF
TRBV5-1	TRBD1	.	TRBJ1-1	TGCGCCAGCAGCTTGGCAGGGACAGTGAACACTGAAGCTTTCTTT	CASSLAGTVNTEAFF
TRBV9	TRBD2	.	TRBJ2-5	TGTGCCAGCAACCCGTCCGGGGGGGGGAGGGCCTGGGAGACCCAGTACTTC	CASNPSGGGRAWETQYF
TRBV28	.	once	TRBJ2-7	TGTGCCAGCAGTCCATACATGGAGCAGTACTTC	CASSPYMEQYF
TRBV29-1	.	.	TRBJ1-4	.	CSVGIGASGHQFF
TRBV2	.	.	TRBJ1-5	TGTGCCAGCAGTGAGGTGCAGGGGAATCAGCCCCAGCATTTT	CASSEVQGNQPQHF
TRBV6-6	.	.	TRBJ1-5	TGTGCCAGCATCCCCATCGAGGGTCAGCCCCAGCATTTT	CASIPIEGQPQHF
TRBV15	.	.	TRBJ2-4	TGTGCCACCCGCGTCCCCGGGGACATTCAGTACTTC	CATRVPGDIQYF